This T cell receptor beta chain was retrieved from a study of a mutant IDH1 vaccine in newly diagnosed glioma (dated by TCRdb to 2020 to 2023). Looking at the study overall: Patients were given eight vaccinations, in weeks 1, 3, 5, 7, 11, 15, 19 and 23, which matched visits V03 through V10. Vaccination began 4-6 weeks after radiotherapy alone, or alongside temozolomide cycles in the chemotherapy-containing groups. Of the 32 patients who were treated, about 60% were male and around 40% were female, and the mean age was around 41 years. Prior to enrollment, standard therapy consisting of radiotherapy alone, temozolomide alone, or radiochemotherapy with temozolomide had been administered to patients, with the combination being received by most patients. Peripheral blood samples were drawn at six visits, namely V03 (baseline), V05, V07, V10, V12 and V13. Longitudinal TCRB deep sequencing was done for some 25 treated patients, wherever samples were available for exploratory analyses.

This clone was counted a single time. The antigen this receptor binds is unknown. Per-base qualities were not stored, and no clone one base away is much larger. The paper's findings and limits, for the study overall: The authors stated that sample limitations prevented analyses of patient blood samples from being reproduced. Changes in the top peripheral T cell clonotypes picked up by TCRB sequencing did not appear to be linked to pseudoprogression. Selection of PBMC samples for TCRB deep sequencing was based on availability. Immune responses induced by the vaccine were seen in around 93% of patients across multiple MHC alleles.

Explained via the paper, the time point label denotes: week 11, during vaccination. Each vaccine dose was 300 ug of a 20-mer mutant IDH1 peptide in Montanide, given subcutaneously with topical imiquimod. Newly diagnosed WHO grade 3 or 4 IDH1-mutant astrocytomas showing loss of nuclear ATRX were present in the donors. The samples were drawn from NOA16, a multicentre, single-arm, open-label phase I trial in Germany that tested a mutant IDH1 peptide vaccine in humans for the first time. The DNeasy Blood and Tissue Kit was used to extract genomic DNA from EDTA blood for TCRB sequencing. Libraries were constructed by the immunoSEQ multiplex PCR assay. Rearranged TCR beta chain sequences were amplified with the hsTCRB Kit following the manufacturer's protocol. TCRB libraries were sequenced on an Illumina MiSeq. On the authors' methods: The kit vendor's proprietary platform handled demultiplexing, trimming and gene mapping. The immuneACCESS repertoire file appears here via TCRdb, limited to in-frame rearrangements. These files lack a portion of the clones; in checked studies, under half of the deficit traces to unresolved V genes, and the cause of the others is not known. V and J calls plus clone size are reproduced from that table; the DNA served to infer D and trimming. This sample is represented by some 130,000 clones; about 82% of them were singletons. Clones ranked in the top ten supply 5.5% of the sample.

From its cysteine to its phenylalanine, the CDR3 spans 12 amino acids. The kept DNA is CDR3 alone, 36 bases in frame from the first base. From the germline V gene (reference sequence), CDR1 is GTSNPN and CDR2 is SVGIG. V and J are truncated by 2 bases and 0 bases respectively, leaving an intervening sequence of 5 bases. The chain employs TRBV30 and TRBJ2-7; the D gene remains uncertain. The receptor's source is a middle-aged man with glioma. The sequences come from PBMCs, collected from a glioma patient whose treatment included an IDH1 peptide vaccine. CDR3 protein: CAWSKDSYEQYF. The DNA sequence is given as TGTGCCTGGAGTAAGGACTCCTACGAGCAGTACTTC.